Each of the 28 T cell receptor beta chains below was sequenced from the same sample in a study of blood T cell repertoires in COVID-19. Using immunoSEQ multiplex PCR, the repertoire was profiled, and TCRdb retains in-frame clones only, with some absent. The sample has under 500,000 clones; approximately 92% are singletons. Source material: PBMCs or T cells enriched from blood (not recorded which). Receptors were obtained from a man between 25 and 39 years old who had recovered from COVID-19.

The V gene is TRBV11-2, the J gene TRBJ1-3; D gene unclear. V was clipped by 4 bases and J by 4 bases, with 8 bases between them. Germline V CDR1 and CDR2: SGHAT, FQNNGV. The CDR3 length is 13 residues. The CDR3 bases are TGTGCCAGCAGCTCGGGAGGGGGAAACACCATATATTTT. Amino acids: CASSSGGGNTIYF.

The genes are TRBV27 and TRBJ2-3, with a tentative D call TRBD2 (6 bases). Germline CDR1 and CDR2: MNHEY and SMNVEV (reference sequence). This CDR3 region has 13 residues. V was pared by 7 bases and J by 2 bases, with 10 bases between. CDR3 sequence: CASKTRVTDTQYF. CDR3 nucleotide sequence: TGTGCCAGCAAGACTAGGGTCACAGATACGCAGTATTTT.

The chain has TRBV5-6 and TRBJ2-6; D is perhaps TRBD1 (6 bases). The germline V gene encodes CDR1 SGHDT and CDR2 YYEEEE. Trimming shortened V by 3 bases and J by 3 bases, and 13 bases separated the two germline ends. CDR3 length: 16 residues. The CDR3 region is CASSSLDRYGANVLTF. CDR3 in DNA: TGTGCCAGCAGCTCACTCGACAGGTATGGGGCCAACGTCCTGACTTTC.

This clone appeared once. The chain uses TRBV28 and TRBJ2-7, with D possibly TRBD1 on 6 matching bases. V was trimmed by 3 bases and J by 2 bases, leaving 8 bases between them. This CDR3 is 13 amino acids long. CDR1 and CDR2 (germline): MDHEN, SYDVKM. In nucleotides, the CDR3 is TGTGCCAGCAGTTTGGACAGAGCCTACGAGCAGTACTTC. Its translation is CASSLDRAYEQYF.

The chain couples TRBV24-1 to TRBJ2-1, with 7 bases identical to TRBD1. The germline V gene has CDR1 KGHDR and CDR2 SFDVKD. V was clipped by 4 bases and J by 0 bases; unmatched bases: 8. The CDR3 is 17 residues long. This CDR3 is CATSDWDSDDSYNEQFF. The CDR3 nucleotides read TGTGCCACCAGTGACTGGGACAGTGACGACTCCTACAATGAGCAGTTCTTC.

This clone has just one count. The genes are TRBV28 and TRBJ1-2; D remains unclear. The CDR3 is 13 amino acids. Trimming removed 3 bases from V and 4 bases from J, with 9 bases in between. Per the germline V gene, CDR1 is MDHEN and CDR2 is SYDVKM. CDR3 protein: CASSLRLSYGYTF. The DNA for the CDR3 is TGTGCCAGCAGTTTGAGACTGAGCTATGGCTACACCTTC.

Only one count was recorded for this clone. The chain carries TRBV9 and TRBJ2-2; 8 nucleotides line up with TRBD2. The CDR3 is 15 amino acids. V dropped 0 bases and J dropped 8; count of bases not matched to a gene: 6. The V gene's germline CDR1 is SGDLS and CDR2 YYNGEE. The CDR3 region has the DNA TGTGCCAGCAGCGTAGGTAGTAGCGGGATTGGGGAGCTGTTTTTT. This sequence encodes CASSVGSSGIGELFF.

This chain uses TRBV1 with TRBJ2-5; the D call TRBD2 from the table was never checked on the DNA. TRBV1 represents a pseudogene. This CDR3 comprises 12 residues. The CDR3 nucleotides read TGCACCAGCAGCCAAGAGGAGGAGACCCAGTACTTC. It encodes CTSSQEEETQYF.

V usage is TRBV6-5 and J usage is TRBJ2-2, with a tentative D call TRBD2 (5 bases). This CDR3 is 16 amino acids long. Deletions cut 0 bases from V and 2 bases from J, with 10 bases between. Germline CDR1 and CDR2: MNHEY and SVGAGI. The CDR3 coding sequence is TGTGCCAGCAGTTACTCAGGCGGGCTTAACACCGGGGAGCTGTTTTTT. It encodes CASSYSGGLNTGELFF.

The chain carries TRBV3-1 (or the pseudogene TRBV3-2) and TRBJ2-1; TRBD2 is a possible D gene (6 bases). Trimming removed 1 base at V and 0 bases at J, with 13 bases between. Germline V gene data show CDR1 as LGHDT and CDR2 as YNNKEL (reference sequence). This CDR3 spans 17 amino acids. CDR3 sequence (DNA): TGTGCCAGCAGCCAAGGGGCGGGGCGGTTCTCCTACAATGAGCAGTTCTTC. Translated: CASSQGAGRFSYNEQFF.

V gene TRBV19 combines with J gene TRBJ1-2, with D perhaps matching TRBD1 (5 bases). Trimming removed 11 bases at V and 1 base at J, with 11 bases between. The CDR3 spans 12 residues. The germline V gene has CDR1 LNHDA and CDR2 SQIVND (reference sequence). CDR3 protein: CAGRRGNYGYTF. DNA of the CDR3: TGTGCCGGTCGAAGGGGTAACTATGGCTACACCTTC.

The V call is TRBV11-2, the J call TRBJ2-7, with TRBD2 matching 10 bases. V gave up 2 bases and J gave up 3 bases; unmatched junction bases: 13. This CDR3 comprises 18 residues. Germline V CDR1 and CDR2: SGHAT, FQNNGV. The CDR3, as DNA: TGTGCCAGCAGCTTACTCTTTTCTTTGAGCGGGAGGGTCTACGAGCAGTACTTC. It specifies CASSLLFSLSGRVYEQYF.

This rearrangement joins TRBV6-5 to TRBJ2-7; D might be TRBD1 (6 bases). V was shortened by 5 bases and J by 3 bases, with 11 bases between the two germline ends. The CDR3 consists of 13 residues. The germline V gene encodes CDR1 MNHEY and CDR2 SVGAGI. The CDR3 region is CASSIQGSYEQYF. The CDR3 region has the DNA TGTGCCAGCAGTATACAGGGCAGCTACGAGCAGTACTTC.

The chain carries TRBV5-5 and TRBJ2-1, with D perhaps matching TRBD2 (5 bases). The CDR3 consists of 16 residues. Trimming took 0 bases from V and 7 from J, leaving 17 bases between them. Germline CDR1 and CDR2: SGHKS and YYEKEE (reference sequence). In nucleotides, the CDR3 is TGTGCCAGCAGCTTGGCCCCGAGAGTAGCGACAAATGAGCAGTTCTTC. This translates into CASSLAPRVATNEQFF.

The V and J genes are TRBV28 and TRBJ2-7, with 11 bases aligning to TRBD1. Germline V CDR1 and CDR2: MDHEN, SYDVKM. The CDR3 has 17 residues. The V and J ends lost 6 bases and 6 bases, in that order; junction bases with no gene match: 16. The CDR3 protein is CASSPQSVDRGQGEQYF. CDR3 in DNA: TGTGCCAGCAGCCCCCAGTCTGTGGACAGGGGGCAGGGCGAGCAGTACTTC.

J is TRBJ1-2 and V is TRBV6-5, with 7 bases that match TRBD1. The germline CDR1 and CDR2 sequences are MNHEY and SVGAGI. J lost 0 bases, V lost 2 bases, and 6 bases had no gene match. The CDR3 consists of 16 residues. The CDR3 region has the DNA TGTGCCAGCAGTTACAGGGGGCCCGAAGCTAACTATGGCTACACCTTC. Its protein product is CASSYRGPEANYGYTF.

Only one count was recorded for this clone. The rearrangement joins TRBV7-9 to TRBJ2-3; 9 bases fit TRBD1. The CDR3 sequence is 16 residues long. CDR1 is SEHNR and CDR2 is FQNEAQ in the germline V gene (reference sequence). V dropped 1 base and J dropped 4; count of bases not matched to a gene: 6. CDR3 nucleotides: TGTGCCAGCAGCTTAGTACAGGGGGCCGGGCCAGATACGCAGTATTTT. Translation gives CASSLVQGAGPDTQYF.

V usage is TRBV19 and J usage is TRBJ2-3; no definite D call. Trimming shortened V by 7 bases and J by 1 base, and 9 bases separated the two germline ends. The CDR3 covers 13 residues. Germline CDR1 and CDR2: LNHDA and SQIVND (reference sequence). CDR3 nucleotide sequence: TGTGCCAGTACCCGTGCGGGCACAGATACGCAGTATTTT. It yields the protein CASTRAGTDTQYF.

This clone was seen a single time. The CDR3 DNA reads as TGTGCCAGCAGTGAAGGCCTCCCACGCGCTGAAGCTTTCTTT. Translation gives CASSEGLPRAEAFF. The V gene is TRBV6-1, the J gene TRBJ1-1, with D unresolved. Deletions cut 1 base from V and 6 bases from J, with 12 bases between. Per germline, CDR1 MNHNS and CDR2 SASEGT. The CDR3 has 14 amino acids.

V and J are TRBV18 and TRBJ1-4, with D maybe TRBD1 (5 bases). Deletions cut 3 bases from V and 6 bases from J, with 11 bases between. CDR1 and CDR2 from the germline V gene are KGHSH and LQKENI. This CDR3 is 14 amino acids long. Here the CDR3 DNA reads TGTGCCAGCTCACCTCGGGGGGATGATGAAAAACTGTTTTTT. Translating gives CASSPRGDDEKLFF.

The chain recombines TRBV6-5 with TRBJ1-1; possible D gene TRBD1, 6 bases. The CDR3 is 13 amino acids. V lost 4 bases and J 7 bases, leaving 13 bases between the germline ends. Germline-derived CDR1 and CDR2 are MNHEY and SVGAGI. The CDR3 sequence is CASSLQGIVEAFF. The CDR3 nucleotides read TGTGCCAGCAGTTTACAGGGTATCGTTGAAGCTTTCTTT.

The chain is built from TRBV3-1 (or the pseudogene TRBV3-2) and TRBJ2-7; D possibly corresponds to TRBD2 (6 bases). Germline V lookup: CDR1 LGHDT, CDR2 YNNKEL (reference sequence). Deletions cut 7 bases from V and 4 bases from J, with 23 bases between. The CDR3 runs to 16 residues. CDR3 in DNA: TGTGCCAGCACCCTCGAGGCTAGCGCGCCTTTATACGAGCAGTACTTC. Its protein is CASTLEASAPLYEQYF.

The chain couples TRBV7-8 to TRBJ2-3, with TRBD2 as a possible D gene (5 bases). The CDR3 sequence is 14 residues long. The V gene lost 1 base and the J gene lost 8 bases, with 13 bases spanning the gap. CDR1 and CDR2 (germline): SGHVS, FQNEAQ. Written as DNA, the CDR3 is TGTGCCAGCAGCTTAGGGCCACGAGAGGGTACGCAGTATTTT. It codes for CASSLGPREGTQYF.

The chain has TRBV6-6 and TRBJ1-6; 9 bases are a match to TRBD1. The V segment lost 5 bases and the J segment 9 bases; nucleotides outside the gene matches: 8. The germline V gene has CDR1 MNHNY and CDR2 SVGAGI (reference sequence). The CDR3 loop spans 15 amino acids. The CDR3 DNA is TGTGCCAGCAGTGCCACTGGGACAGGGTTTTCACCCCTCCACTTT. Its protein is CASSATGTGFSPLHF.

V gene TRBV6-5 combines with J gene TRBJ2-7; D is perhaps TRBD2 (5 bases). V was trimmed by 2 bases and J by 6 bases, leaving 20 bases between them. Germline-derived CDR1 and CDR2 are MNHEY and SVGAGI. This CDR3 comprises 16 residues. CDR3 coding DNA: TGTGCCAGCAGTTACGGGGTGGGAGAGAAGCTAGGCGAGCAGTACTTC. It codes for CASSYGVGEKLGEQYF.

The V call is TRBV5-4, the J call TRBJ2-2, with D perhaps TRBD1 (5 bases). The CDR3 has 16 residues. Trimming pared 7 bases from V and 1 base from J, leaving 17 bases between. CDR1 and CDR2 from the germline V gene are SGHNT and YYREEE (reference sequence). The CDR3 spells CASSPRTQGNTGELFF. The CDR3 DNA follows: TGTGCCAGCTCCCCCCGGACCCAGGGGAACACCGGGGAGCTGTTTTTT.

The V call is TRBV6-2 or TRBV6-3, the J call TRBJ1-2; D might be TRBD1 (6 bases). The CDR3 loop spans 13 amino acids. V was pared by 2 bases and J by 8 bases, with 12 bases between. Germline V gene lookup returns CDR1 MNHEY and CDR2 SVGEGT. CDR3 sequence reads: CASSYAPRGGYTF. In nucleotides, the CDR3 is TGTGCCAGCAGTTACGCCCCCAGGGGAGGCTACACCTTC.

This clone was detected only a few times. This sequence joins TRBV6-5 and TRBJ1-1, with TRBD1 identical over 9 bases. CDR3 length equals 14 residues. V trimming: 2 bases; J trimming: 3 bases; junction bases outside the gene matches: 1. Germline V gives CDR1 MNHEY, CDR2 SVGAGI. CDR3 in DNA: TGTGCCAGCAGTTACGGACAGGGGTACACTGAAGCTTTCTTT. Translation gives CASSYGQGYTEAFF.